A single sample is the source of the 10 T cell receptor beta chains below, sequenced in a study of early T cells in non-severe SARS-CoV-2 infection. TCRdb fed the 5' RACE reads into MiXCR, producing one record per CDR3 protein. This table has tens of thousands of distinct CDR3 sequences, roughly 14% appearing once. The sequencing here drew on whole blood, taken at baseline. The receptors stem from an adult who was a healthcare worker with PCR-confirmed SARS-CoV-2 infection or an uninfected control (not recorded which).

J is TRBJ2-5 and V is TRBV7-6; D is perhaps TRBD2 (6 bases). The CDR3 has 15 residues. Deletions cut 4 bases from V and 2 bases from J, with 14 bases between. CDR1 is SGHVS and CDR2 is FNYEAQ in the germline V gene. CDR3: CASSSLPGVQETQYF. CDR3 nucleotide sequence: TGTGCCAGCAGCTCTTTACCGGGAGTACAAGAGACCCAGTACTTC.

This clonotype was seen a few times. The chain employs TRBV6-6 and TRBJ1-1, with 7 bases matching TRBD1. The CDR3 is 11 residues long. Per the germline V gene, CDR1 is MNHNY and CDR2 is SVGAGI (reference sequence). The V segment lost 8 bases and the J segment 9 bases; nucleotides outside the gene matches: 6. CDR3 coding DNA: TGTGCCAGCGGACGGGACAGTAAAGCTTTCTTT. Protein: CASGRDSKAFF.

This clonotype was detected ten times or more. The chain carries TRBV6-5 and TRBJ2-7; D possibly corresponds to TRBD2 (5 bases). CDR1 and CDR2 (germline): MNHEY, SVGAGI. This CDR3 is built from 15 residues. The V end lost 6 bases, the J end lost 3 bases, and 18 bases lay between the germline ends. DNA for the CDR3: TGTGCCAGCAGCGAGGGAAGTGTATCAGGCTACGAGCAGTACTTC. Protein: CASSEGSVSGYEQYF.

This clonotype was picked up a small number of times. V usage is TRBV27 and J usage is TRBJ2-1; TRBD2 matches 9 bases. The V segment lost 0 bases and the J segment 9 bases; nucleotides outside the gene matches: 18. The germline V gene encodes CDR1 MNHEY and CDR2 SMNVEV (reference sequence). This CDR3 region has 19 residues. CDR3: CASSLSYNPTSAGGGEQFF. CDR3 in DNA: TGTGCCAGCAGTTTATCTTACAACCCGACTAGCGCGGGAGGGGGTGAGCAGTTCTTC.

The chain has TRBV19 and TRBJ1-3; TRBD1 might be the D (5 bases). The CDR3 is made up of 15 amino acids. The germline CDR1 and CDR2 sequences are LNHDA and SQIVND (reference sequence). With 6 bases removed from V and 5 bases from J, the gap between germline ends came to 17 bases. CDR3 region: CASSLQAGSRNTIYF. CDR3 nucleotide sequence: TGTGCCAGTAGCCTCCAGGCAGGGAGCAGAAACACCATATATTTT.

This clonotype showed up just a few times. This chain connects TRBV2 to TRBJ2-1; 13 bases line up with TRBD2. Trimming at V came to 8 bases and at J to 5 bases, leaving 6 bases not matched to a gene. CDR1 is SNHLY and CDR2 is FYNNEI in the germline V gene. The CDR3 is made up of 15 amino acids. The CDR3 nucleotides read TGTGCCAGCCGGGAACTAGCGGGAGGGAACAATGAGCAGTTCTTC. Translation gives CASRELAGGNNEQFF.

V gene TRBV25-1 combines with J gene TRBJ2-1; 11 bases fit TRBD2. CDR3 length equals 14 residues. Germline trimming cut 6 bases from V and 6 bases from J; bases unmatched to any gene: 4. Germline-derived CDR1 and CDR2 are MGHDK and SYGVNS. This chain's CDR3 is CASRTSGVINEQFF. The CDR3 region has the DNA TGTGCCAGCAGGACTAGCGGGGTAATCAATGAGCAGTTCTTC.

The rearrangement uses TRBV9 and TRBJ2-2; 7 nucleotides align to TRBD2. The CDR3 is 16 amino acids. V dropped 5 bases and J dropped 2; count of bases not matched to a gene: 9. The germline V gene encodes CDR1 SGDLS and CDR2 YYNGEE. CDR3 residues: CASREGTSENTGELFF. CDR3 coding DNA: TGTGCCAGCAGAGAGGGTACTAGCGAAAACACCGGGGAGCTGTTTTTT.

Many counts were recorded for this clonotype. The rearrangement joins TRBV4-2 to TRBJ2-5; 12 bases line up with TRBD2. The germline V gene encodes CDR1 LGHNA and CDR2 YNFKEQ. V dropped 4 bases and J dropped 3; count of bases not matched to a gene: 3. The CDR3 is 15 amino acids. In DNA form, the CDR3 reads TGTGCCAGCAGCCGAGGACTAGCGGGGAAAGAGACCCAGTACTTC. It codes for CASSRGLAGKETQYF.

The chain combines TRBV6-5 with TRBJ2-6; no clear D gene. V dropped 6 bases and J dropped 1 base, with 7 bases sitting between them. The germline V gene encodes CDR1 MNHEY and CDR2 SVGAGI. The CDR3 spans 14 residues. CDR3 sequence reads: CASRTQSGANVLTF. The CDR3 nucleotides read TGTGCCAGCAGAACACAGTCTGGGGCCAACGTCCTGACTTTC.